This T cell receptor beta chain was recorded in a study of blood T cell repertoires in COVID-19. Turning to the study itself: From the United States, Italy and Spain came samples of acute and convalescent COVID-19. T cells, B-cell-depleted T cells, or PBMCs provided the cDNA or gDNA that served as material.

Followed longitudinally, the Seattle patients had been enrolled during active infection. The CDR3 spans 16 residues. Germline CDR1 reads SGHTA; CDR2 reads FQGNSA. Trimming took 0 bases from V and 4 from J; bases not matched to a gene: 5. In the original analysis: Nucleated cell number was recorded as an estimate derived from reference gene primer amplification. Data came from immunoSEQ multiplex PCR; TCRdb stores just in-frame clones and leaves some out. V, J and clone size derive from that table, while D and trimming were established from the DNA sequence. The sample lists about 160,000 clones; 70% to 85% were seen once.

The specimen was peripheral blood. The chain employs TRBV7-2 and TRBJ1-2; TRBD1 agrees at 10 bases. The clonotype originates from a middle-aged woman with COVID-19, enrolled during active disease. The CDR3 DNA sequence: TGTGCCAGCAGCTTAGCCGGGGACAGGGGAATCTATGGCTACACCTTC. Translating gives CASSLAGDRGIYGYTF.